This T cell receptor beta chain comes out of a study of regulatory T cells in long-lasting Graves disease (dated by TCRdb to about 2021). Broadly, across the study: Persistent Graves' disease was defined as antithyroid drug treatment for over 5 years with persistently positive TSH receptor autoantibodies. Peripheral blood TCR sequencing and RNA sequencing compared persistent Graves' disease patients with newly diagnosed Graves' disease patients. The study was registered as a clinical trial and conducted in China. A total of about 33 samples underwent TCR sequencing, from around 13 patients with persistent Graves' disease and approximately 20 patients with newly diagnosed Graves' disease. On average, persistent Graves' disease patients in the clinical cohort had been on antithyroid drugs for approximately ten years. The paper as a whole reports these results and caveats: More public clonotypes were shared among persistent patients (about 2,800) than among newly diagnosed patients (just under 1,000). TRBV28, TRBJ1-2 and TRBJ2-5 were preferentially used in persistent disease, while TRBV20-1 and TRBJ2-1 were favored in newly diagnosed disease. Sequencing and analysis were restricted to the TCR beta chain. Compared with newly diagnosed patients, patients with persistent Graves' disease had lower TCR Shannon entropy and fewer highly expanded clones, which suggests clonal expansion. Peripheral blood alone was examined, since thyroid tissue, which constituted the primary lesion, could not be accessed. The authors acknowledged the small sample size as a limitation that may reduce accuracy.

Reading the germline V gene (reference sequence) gives CDR1 LGHDT and CDR2 YNNKEL. Unmatched junction bases come to 8, with V trimmed by 5 bases and J by 8 bases. From the cysteine up to the phenylalanine, the CDR3 has a length of 14 residues. Only CDR3 DNA is held: 42 bases, read in frame from base 1. The intended sense of this specimen's time point label: persistent/refractory GD, antithyroid drugs over 5 years with positive TRAb. For both TCR sequencing and RNA sequencing, RNA was extracted from PBMCs using TRIzol. The diagnosis of Graves' disease was made according to American Thyroid Association guidelines. The patients came from an endocrinology department in Xi'an, China. Each patient gave approximately 8.8 milliliters of peripheral blood, collected in an EDTA anticoagulant tube. Ficoll Paque Plus density gradient separation was used to isolate PBMCs, and no further T cell sorting was done. An Agilent 2100 Bioanalyzer and agarose gel were used to check RNA quality, and a NanoDrop 2000 was used to measure RNA concentration.

This clonotype was counted many times. Its antigen specificity is not known. No base quality information exists; no much larger clone differs at one position. Library generation was performed with multiplex PCR. The run used an Illumina HiSeq 4000. TCR beta libraries were built with iRepertoire HTBI primers and Arm-PCR amplification of CDR3 regions. Gel purification was performed on PCR products prior to sequencing. The published analysis was carried out like this. Gene usage analysis of CDR3 amino acid clonotypes relied on the 62 TRBV and fewer than 15 TRBJ segments identified across samples. Filtered high-quality paired reads were merged into contigs using COPE and FqMerger. BLAST was used to align contigs to the IMGT TRBV, TRBD and TRBJ reference genes, and CDR3 was defined following IMGT. Clonotypes above 0.1% frequency were classified as highly expanded clones. Shannon entropy was used to measure repertoire diversity, and the Gini coefficient was used to measure V-J evenness. A clonotype found in more than one individual was treated as public. The public reads were run again by TCRdb, first through fastp at Q25 and then through MiXCR, and only productive beta chains were kept. Identical CDR3 protein sequences are pooled into one entry, listed with their most common genes and DNA. TCRdb, not the original authors, processed these V and J calls. The sample has under 500,000 distinct CDR3 sequences on record, under 25% of them singletons. The biggest ten clones account for about a fifth of the sample.

Here the sequenced sample was peripheral blood mononuclear cells (PBMCs), taken when the disease was refractory, from a patient treated with antithyroid drugs. This receptor was obtained from a female donor with Graves disease. The chain is made from TRBV3-1 and TRBJ1-2, with 10 junctional bases fitting TRBD1. The CDR3 region: CASSGDRGFEGYTF. The DNA reads TGTGCCAGCAGCGGGGACAGGGGTTTTGAGGGCTACACCTTC.